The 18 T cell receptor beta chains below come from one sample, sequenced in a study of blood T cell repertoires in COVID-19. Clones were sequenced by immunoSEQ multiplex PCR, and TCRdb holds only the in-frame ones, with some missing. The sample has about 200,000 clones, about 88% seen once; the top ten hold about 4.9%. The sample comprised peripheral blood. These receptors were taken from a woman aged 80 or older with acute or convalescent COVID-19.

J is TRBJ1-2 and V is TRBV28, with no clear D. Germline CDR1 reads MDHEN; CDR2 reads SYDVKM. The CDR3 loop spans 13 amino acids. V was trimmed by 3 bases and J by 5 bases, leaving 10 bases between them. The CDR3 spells CASSFHGSYGYTF. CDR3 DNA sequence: TGTGCCAGCAGTTTTCACGGTTCGTATGGCTACACCTTC.

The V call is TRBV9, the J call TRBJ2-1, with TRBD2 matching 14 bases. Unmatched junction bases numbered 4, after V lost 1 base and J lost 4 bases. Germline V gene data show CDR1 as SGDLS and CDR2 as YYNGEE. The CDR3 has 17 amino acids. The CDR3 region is CASSVFGTSGSYNEQFF. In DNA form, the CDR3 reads TGTGCCAGCAGCGTATTTGGGACTAGCGGGAGTTACAATGAGCAGTTCTTC.

The CDR3 sequence: CASSLSPGATNEKLFF. CDR3 bases: TGTGCCAGCAGTTTATCTCCAGGGGCAACTAATGAAAAACTGTTTTTT. V gene TRBV27 combines with J gene TRBJ1-4; possible D gene TRBD1, 6 bases. The CDR3 covers 16 residues. Germline V gene sequence: CDR1 MNHEY, CDR2 SMNVEV (reference sequence). V lost 0 bases and J 0 bases, leaving 8 bases between the germline ends.

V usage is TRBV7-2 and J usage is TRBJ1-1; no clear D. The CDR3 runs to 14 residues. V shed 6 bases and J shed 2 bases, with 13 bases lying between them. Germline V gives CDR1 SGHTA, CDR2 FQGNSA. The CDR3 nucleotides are TGTGCCAGCAGTGTAGAGGGCCGAAACACTGAAGCTTTCTTT. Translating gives CASSVEGRNTEAFF.

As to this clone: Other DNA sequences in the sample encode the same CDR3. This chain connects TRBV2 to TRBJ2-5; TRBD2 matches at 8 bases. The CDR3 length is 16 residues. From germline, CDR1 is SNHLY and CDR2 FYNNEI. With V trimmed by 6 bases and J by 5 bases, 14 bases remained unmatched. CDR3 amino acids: CASREYPGGAVETQYF. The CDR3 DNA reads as TGTGCCAGCAGGGAATATCCGGGGGGGGCGGTGGAGACCCAGTACTTC.

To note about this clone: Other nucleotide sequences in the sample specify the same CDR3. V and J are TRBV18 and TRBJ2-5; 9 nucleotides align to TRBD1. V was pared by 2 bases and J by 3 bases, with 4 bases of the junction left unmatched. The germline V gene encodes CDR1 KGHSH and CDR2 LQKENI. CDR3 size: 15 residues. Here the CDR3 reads CASSPGTGGEETQYF. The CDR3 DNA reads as TGTGCCAGCTCACCAGGAACAGGGGGCGAAGAGACCCAGTACTTC.

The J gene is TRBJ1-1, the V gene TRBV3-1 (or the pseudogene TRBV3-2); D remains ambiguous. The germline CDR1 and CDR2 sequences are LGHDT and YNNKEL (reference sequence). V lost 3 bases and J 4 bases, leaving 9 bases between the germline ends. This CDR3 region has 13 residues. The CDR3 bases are TGTGCCAGCAGCCATCCAGGAGGCACTGAAGCTTTCTTT. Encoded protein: CASSHPGGTEAFF.

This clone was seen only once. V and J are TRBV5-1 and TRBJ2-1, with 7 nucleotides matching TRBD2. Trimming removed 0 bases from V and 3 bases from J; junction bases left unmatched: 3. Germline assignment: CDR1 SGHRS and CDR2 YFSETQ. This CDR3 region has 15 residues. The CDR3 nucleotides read TGCGCCAGCAGCTTGGGGGCTAGCGGCTACAATGAGCAGTTCTTC. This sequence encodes CASSLGASGYNEQFF.

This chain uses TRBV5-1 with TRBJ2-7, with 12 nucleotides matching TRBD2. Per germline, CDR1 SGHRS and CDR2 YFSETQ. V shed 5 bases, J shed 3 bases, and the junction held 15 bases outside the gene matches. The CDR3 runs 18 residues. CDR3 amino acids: CASRLGTSGSQKVYEQYF. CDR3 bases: TGCGCCAGCAGACTAGGGACTAGCGGGTCCCAAAAAGTCTACGAGCAGTACTTC.

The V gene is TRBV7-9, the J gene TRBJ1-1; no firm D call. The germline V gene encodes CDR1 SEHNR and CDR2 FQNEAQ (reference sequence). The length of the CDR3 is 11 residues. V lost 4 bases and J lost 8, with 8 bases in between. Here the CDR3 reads CASSYAGEAFF. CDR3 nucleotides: TGTGCCAGCAGCTATGCGGGCGAAGCTTTCTTT.

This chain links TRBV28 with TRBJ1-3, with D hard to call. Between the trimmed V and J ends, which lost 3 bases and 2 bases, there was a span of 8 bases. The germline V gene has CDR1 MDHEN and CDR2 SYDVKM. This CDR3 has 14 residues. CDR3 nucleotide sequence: TGTGCCAGCAGTTTGTCCTCTCCTGGAAACACCATATATTTT. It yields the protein CASSLSSPGNTIYF.

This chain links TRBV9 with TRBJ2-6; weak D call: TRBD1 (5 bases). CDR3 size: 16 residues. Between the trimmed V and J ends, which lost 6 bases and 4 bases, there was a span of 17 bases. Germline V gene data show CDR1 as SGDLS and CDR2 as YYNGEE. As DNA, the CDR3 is TGTGCCAGCACGTACTCAACAGGAGTCGGGGCCAACGTCCTGACTTTC. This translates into CASTYSTGVGANVLTF.

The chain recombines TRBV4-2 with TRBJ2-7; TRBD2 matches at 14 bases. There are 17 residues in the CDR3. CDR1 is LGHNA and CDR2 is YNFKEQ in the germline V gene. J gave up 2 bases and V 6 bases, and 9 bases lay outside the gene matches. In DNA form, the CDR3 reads TGTGCCAGCAGACGTGGGACTAGCGGGAGCCCCACCTACGAGCAGTACTTC. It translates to CASRRGTSGSPTYEQYF.

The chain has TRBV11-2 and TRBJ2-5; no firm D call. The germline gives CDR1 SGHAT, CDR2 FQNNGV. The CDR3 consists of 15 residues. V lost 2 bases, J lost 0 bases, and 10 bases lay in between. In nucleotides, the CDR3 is TGTGCCAGCAGCTTAATGGCCAGCGACCAAGAGACCCAGTACTTC. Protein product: CASSLMASDQETQYF.

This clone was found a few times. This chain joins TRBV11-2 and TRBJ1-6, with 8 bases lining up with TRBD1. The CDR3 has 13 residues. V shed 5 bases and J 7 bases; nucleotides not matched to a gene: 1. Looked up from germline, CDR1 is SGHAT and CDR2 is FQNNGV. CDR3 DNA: TGTGCCAGCAGCCGACAGGGGAATTCACCCCTCCACTTT. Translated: CASSRQGNSPLHF.

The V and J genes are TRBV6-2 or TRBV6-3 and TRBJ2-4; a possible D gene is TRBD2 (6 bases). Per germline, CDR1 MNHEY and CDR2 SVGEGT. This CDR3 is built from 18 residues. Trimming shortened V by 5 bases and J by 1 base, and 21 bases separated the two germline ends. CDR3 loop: CASSPITSLRVAKNIQYF. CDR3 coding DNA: TGTGCCAGCAGTCCAATAACTAGCCTTAGGGTCGCCAAAAACATTCAGTACTTC.

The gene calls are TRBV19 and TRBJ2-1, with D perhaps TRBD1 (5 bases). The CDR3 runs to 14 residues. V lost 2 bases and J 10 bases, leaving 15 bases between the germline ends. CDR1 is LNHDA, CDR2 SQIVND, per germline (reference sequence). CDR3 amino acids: CASSINRPREEQFF. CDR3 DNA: TGTGCCAGTAGTATAAACAGGCCACGAGAAGAGCAGTTCTTC.

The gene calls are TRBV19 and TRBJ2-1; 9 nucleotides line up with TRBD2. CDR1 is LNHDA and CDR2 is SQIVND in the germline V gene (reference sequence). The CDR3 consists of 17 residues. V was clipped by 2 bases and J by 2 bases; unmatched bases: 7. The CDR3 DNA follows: TGTGCCAGTAGTATACGGGCTAGCGGGGCCCCCTACAATGAGCAGTTCTTC. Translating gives CASSIRASGAPYNEQFF. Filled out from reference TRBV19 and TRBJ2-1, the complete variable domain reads DGGITQSPKYLFRKEGQNVTLSCEQNLNHDAMYWYRQDPGQGLRLIYYSQIVNDFQKGDIAEGYSVSREKKESFPLTVTSAQKNPTAFYLCASSIRASGAPYNEQFFGPGTRLTVL.